One and the same sample provided the 27 T cell receptor beta chains below, sequenced in a study of T-cell memory formation after mild COVID-19. One entry per CDR3 protein results from TCRdb running MiXCR on the 5' RACE reads. The sample carries fewer than 300,000 distinct CDR3 sequences, approximately 16% recorded once. Sample: PBMCs or a T cell subset sorted from them (not recorded which). These receptors were taken from a man between 18 and 29 years old who had mild COVID-19 (a few samples of this study predate the infection). Cell type and time point are not known.

The gene calls are TRBV20-1 and TRBJ2-3; perhaps TRBD2 as D (5 bases). The length of the CDR3 is 14 residues. Germline V gives CDR1 DFQATT, CDR2 SNEGSKA (reference sequence). Trimming removed 3 bases from V and 1 base from J, with 11 bases in between. In DNA form, the CDR3 reads TGCAGTGCTAGGAGGGTGCGTGGCACAGATACGCAGTATTTT. The encoded protein is CSARRVRGTDTQYF.

As DNA, the CDR3 is TGCGCCAGCAGCCAAGAAGCGGAGGGATGGGAAAAACTGTTTTTT. Translated: CASSQEAEGWEKLFF. The rearrangement links TRBV4-3 to TRBJ1-4; D is uncertain. Germline-derived CDR1 and CDR2 are LGHNA and YSLEER. Trimming stripped 0 bases from V and 8 bases from J, with 13 bases between. CDR3 size: 15 residues.

In its sample, this clonotype was seen a few times. The chain links TRBV7-8 to TRBJ2-6, with D tentatively TRBD1 or TRBD2 (5 bases each). The CDR3 extends over 16 amino acids. V lost 0 bases and J lost 3, with 9 bases in between. Germline CDR1 SGHVS, CDR2 FQNEAQ. The CDR3 nucleotides read TGTGCCAGCAGCTTAGCCGGGGCTGGTGGGGCCAACGTCCTGACTTTC. It translates to CASSLAGAGGANVLTF.

V is TRBV10-2 and J is TRBJ2-7; D is unclear. Germline lookup yields CDR1 WSHSY and CDR2 SAAADI. Deletions cut 3 bases from V and 6 bases from J, with 9 bases between. The CDR3 has 12 amino acids. The CDR3 coding sequence is TGCGCCAGCAGTGATCCACAGACCGAGCAGTACTTC. This encodes CASSDPQTEQYF.

The rearrangement uses TRBV20-1 and TRBJ1-1; perhaps TRBD1 as D (5 bases). V was shortened by 5 bases and J by 10 bases, with 14 bases between the two germline ends. CDR1 and CDR2 (germline): DFQATT, SNEGSKA (reference sequence). The CDR3 runs to 11 residues. The CDR3 DNA is TGCAGTGCTTCTTGGGGGATGGTAGCTTTCTTT. This sequence encodes CSASWGMVAFF.

This rearrangement joins TRBV14 to TRBJ2-7; D possibly matches TRBD1 or TRBD2 (5 bases each). V dropped 0 bases and J dropped 2 bases, with 11 bases sitting between them. The CDR3 has 15 amino acids. The germline CDR1 and CDR2 sequences are SGHDN and FVKESK. CDR3 loop: CASSQDWGSPYEQYF. In nucleotides, the CDR3 is TGTGCCAGCAGCCAAGACTGGGGGTCCCCCTACGAGCAGTACTTC.

This clonotype came up many times. The chain carries TRBV27 and TRBJ2-3; D perhaps matches TRBD1 (6 bases). V lost 2 bases, J lost 3 bases, and 18 bases lay in between. Per germline, CDR1 MNHEY and CDR2 SMNVEV (reference sequence). The CDR3 consists of 17 residues. The CDR3, as DNA: TGTGCCAGCAGTTTAACCGCAGGGGACGTGAGGACAGATACGCAGTATTTT. It specifies CASSLTAGDVRTDTQYF.

In this sample, this clonotype turned up many times. The genes are TRBV6-5 and TRBJ2-7; 8 bases fit TRBD1. V gave up 4 bases and J gave up 4 bases; unmatched junction bases: 6. Germline V gene sequence: CDR1 MNHEY, CDR2 SVGAGI. This CDR3 region has 14 residues. CDR3 sequence reads: CASSFRQGWYEQYF. CDR3 in DNA: TGTGCCAGCAGTTTTAGACAGGGGTGGTACGAGCAGTACTTC.

The V and J genes are TRBV12-3 or TRBV12-4 and TRBJ2-2, with D unresolved. CDR3 length equals 14 residues. V lost 7 bases, J lost 0 bases, and 9 bases lay in between. The CDR3 DNA is TGTGCCAGCAATTCACTCGCGAACACCGGGGAGCTGTTTTTT. Residues: CASNSLANTGELFF.

The rearrangement joins TRBV7-9 to TRBJ2-1; TRBD1 matches at 7 bases. Germline CDR1 reads SEHNR; CDR2 reads FQNEAQ (reference sequence). V lost 2 bases to trimming and J lost 5 bases; unmatched junction nucleotides: 6. This CDR3 is 15 amino acids long. CDR3 sequence: CASSLLQGDHNEQFF. The DNA of the CDR3 is TGTGCCAGCAGCTTATTGCAGGGGGACCACAATGAGCAGTTCTTC.

This chain joins TRBV6-5 and TRBJ1-4; D possibly corresponds to TRBD1 (5 bases). Trimming stripped 1 base from V and 0 bases from J, with 21 bases between. The germline CDR1 and CDR2 sequences are MNHEY and SVGAGI. This CDR3 contains 20 residues. CDR3 in DNA: TGTGCCAGCAGTTACTTTACAGACAGTTCTTTGTCCGCAACTAATGAAAAACTGTTTTTT. It codes for CASSYFTDSSLSATNEKLFF.

This chain uses TRBV11-2 with TRBJ2-4; TRBD1 agrees at 9 bases. The CDR3 is made up of 14 amino acids. The germline V gene encodes CDR1 SGHAT and CDR2 FQNNGV. V dropped 5 bases and J dropped 5; count of bases not matched to a gene: 4. In nucleotides, the CDR3 is TGTGCCAGCAGCCCCCGACAGGGGGAAAACATTCAGTACTTC. This gives the protein CASSPRQGENIQYF. Drawing the rest from reference TRBV11-2 and TRBJ2-4, the complete variable domain is EAGVAQSPRYKIIEKRQSVAFWCNPISGHATLYWYQQILGQGPKLLIQFQNNGVVDDSQLPKDRFSAERLKGVDSTLKIQPAKLEDSAVYLCASSPRQGENIQYFGAGTRLSVL.

The table lists this clonotype with a few counts. CDR3 DNA sequence: TGTGCCAGCAGCCAAGATAGAGAGGCAGGTTATAGGAACACTGAAGCTTTCTTT. Translated, it gives CASSQDREAGYRNTEAFF. V is TRBV4-2 and J is TRBJ1-1, with no clear D. This CDR3 is 18 amino acids long. V shed 0 bases and J shed 1 base, with 18 bases lying between them. CDR1 is LGHNA and CDR2 is YNFKEQ in the germline V gene.

V is TRBV5-1 and J is TRBJ1-2; tentative D call: TRBD1 (6 bases). The CDR3 consists of 14 residues. CDR1 and CDR2 (germline): SGHRS, YFSETQ. The V end lost 4 bases, the J end lost 3 bases, and 13 bases lay between the germline ends. The DNA for the CDR3 is TGCGCCAGCAGCCCAGGGGTGGTTTACTATGGCTACACCTTC. It codes for CASSPGVVYYGYTF.

The J gene is TRBJ1-1, the V gene TRBV5-1; 9 bases are shared with TRBD1. V gave up 4 bases and J gave up 5 bases; unmatched junction bases: 18. The germline CDR1 and CDR2 sequences are SGHRS and YFSETQ. CDR3 size: 18 residues. In nucleotides, the CDR3 is TGCGCCAGCAGCCCATACTCCGGGACAGGGAGGGGTTGGACTGAAGCTTTCTTT. Its protein is CASSPYSGTGRGWTEAFF.

The V call is TRBV29-1, the J call TRBJ1-2; the match to TRBD1 covers 10 bases. Per germline, CDR1 SQVTM and CDR2 ANQGSEA. The CDR3 runs to 13 residues. The V and J ends lost 4 bases and 3 bases, in that order; junction bases with no gene match: 2. In nucleotides, the CDR3 is TGCAGCGTTGTAGACAGGGGGCACTATGGCTACACCTTC. It yields the protein CSVVDRGHYGYTF.

The chain joins TRBV6-4 to TRBJ2-3, with 8 bases identical to TRBD2. Looked up from germline, CDR1 is MRHNA and CDR2 is SNTAGT. The CDR3 has 16 residues. V trimming: 4 bases; J trimming: 5 bases; junction bases outside the gene matches: 11. In DNA, the CDR3 is TGTGCCAGCAGTGGCCTGCGAGGAGCGGGGGTAGATACGCAGTATTTT. Protein sequence: CASSGLRGAGVDTQYF.

The chain joins TRBV4-2 to TRBJ2-1; weak D call: TRBD2 (7 bases). The CDR3 has 14 amino acids. Looked up from germline, CDR1 is LGHNA and CDR2 is YNFKEQ. V was shortened by 1 base and J by 7 bases, with 11 bases between the two germline ends. Here the CDR3 reads CASSQAGGPNEQFF. CDR3 nucleotides: TGTGCCAGCAGCCAAGCCGGGGGGCCGAATGAGCAGTTCTTC.

In this sample, this clonotype turned up many times. V gene TRBV5-1 combines with J gene TRBJ2-2, with D tentatively TRBD1 (5 bases). Germline V CDR1 and CDR2: SGHRS, YFSETQ. The CDR3 totals 14 residues. V shed 5 bases and J shed 1 base, with 9 bases lying between them. As DNA, the CDR3 is TGCGCCAGCAGTTCTGGACAGAACACCGGGGAGCTGTTTTTT. Translation: CASSSGQNTGELFF.

The chain is built from TRBV7-9 and TRBJ2-3; a weak D match, TRBD1 (6 bases). The CDR3 is 15 amino acids. Deletions cut 1 base from V and 2 bases from J, with 10 bases between. The V gene's germline CDR1 is SEHNR and CDR2 FQNEAQ (reference sequence). CDR3 loop: CASSLGTATTDTQYF. CDR3 nucleotides: TGTGCCAGCAGCTTAGGGACAGCGACCACAGATACGCAGTATTTT.

This clonotype has at least ten counts. This chain joins TRBV27 and TRBJ1-5, with no clear D. The V gene lost 4 bases and the J gene lost 7 bases, with 17 bases spanning the gap. Germline CDR1 MNHEY, CDR2 SMNVEV (reference sequence). The CDR3 loop spans 15 amino acids. CDR3 loop: CASSSINGVGQPQHF. CDR3 DNA: TGTGCCAGCAGTTCAATAAACGGGGTCGGGCAGCCCCAGCATTTT.

The table lists this clonotype with a few counts. The rearrangement links TRBV7-8 to TRBJ2-7; no clear D. The CDR3 extends over 15 amino acids. Trimming shortened V by 3 bases and J by 0 bases, and 12 bases separated the two germline ends. The germline gives CDR1 SGHVS, CDR2 FQNEAQ. The CDR3 coding sequence is TGTGCCAGCAGCTTGGAAAGGGCCAGCTCCTACGAGCAGTACGTC. It is translated as CASSLERASSYEQYV.

The table lists this clonotype with a few counts. The rearrangement uses TRBV19 and TRBJ2-6; TRBD1 agrees at 10 bases. The germline gives CDR1 LNHDA, CDR2 SQIVND (reference sequence). With 5 bases clipped from V and 2 bases from J, the junction kept 9 bases outside the gene matches. CDR3 size: 18 residues. The CDR3 is CASSVTRDRGTGANVLTF. The CDR3 region has the DNA TGTGCCAGTAGTGTAACCCGGGACAGGGGAACTGGGGCCAACGTCCTGACTTTC.

The chain carries TRBV28 and TRBJ1-2; D remains ambiguous. This CDR3 has 14 amino acids. CDR1 and CDR2 from the germline V gene are MDHEN and SYDVKM. V dropped 8 bases and J dropped 4 bases, with 17 bases sitting between them. Here the CDR3 reads CASGLIREGYGYTF. CDR3 DNA: TGTGCCAGCGGGCTTATTCGTGAAGGCTATGGCTACACCTTC.

The CDR3 spells CASSLSGTRMSDEQFF. CDR3 bases: TGTGCCAGCAGCTTATCCGGGACTAGGATGAGCGATGAGCAGTTCTTC. J is TRBJ2-1 and V is TRBV7-6, with TRBD2 matching 8 bases. The ends lost 2 bases at V and 8 bases at J; junction bases unmatched: 11. The CDR3 extends over 16 amino acids. Germline V gene data show CDR1 as SGHVS and CDR2 as FNYEAQ.

This clonotype was counted between two and nine times. The V gene is TRBV7-9, the J gene TRBJ2-3, with 9 positions matching TRBD1. V gave up 5 bases and J gave up 4 bases; unmatched junction bases: 16. Germline V gives CDR1 SEHNR, CDR2 FQNEAQ (reference sequence). This CDR3 comprises 18 residues. The CDR3 DNA reads TGTGCCAGCAGCGCGACCGGGGACAGGGCGCCTAGGGCAGATACGCAGTATTTT. Its translation: CASSATGDRAPRADTQYF. Based on the CDR3 plus reference TRBV7-9 and TRBJ2-3, the full variable domain is DTGVSQNPRHKITKRGQNVTFRCDPISEHNRLYWYRQTLGQGPEFLTYFQNEAQLEKSRLLSDRFSAERPKGSFSTLEIQRTEQGDSAMYLCASSATGDRAPRADTQYFGPGTRLTVL.

This clonotype showed up just a few times. The chain recombines TRBV7-9 with TRBJ2-5, with D maybe TRBD1 (6 bases). V was clipped by 3 bases and J by 2 bases, with 10 bases between them. The CDR3 covers 14 residues. Germline lookup yields CDR1 SEHNR and CDR2 FQNEAQ (reference sequence). In DNA, the CDR3 is TGTGCCAGCAGCTTGCAGACAGGTCAAGAGACCCAGTACTTC. Amino acid sequence: CASSLQTGQETQYF.